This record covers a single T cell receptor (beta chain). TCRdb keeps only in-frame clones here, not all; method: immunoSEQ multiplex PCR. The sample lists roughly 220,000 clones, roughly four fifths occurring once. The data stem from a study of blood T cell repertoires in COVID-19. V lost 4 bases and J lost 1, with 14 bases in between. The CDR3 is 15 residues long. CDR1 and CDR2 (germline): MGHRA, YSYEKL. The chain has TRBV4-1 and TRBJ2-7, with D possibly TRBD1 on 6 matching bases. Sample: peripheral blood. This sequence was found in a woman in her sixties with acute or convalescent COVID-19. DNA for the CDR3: TGCGCCAGCAGCCCGTCCCCGGACAGTTCCTACGAGCAGTACTTC. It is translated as CASSPSPDSSYEQYF.